A single T cell receptor (beta chain) is shown here with its context. Its matching antigen is unknown. CDR1 is KGHSH, CDR2 LQKENI, per germline. The CDR3 consists of 14 residues. With V trimmed by 3 bases and J by 0 bases, 1 base remained unmatched. The sample is drawn from a study of vaccination and CD4 T cells after COVID-19. About the research overall: Convalescent cases consisted of six males and four females, of whom two were Hispanic. Typically, post-vaccine samples were obtained a median around 72 days after dose two, within a range of 14 to 241.

Cultured CD4+ T cell DNA underwent sequencing with the Oncomine TCR Beta short-read assay. TCRdb passed the PCR reads through MiXCR, listing each CDR3 protein once. The data contain fewer than 15,000 distinct CDR3 sequences, approximately 63% of them singletons. The treatment here: roughly nine-day PBMC culture with coronavirus spike peptide pools or control peptides (ViraFEST assay). Study results and caveats: SARS-CoV-2-reactive clonotype medians increased from roughly 21 to 40, not significantly.

The sample comprised CD4+ T cells from blood, cultured in vitro. The TCR comes from a human donor who had recovered from COVID-19. The rearrangement uses TRBV18 and TRBJ2-5, with 7 bases fitting TRBD2. Written as DNA, the CDR3 is TGTGCCAGCTCACCGGGGGGGAACCAAGAGACCCAGTACTTC. Translating gives CASSPGGNQETQYF.